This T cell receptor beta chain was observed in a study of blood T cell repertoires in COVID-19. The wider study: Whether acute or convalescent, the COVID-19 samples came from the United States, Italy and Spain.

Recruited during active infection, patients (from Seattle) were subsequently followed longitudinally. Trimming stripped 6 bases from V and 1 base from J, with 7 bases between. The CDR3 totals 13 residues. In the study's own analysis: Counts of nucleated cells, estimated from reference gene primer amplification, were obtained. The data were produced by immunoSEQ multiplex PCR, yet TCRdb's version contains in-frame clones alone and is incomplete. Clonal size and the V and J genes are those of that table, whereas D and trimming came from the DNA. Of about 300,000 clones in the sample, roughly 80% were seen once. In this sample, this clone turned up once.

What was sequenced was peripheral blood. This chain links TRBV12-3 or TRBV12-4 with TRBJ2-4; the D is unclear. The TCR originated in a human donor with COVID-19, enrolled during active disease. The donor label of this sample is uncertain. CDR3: CASSPAAKNIQYF. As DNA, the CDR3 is TGTGCCAGCAGCCCAGCGGCCAAAAACATTCAGTACTTC.